Each of the 6 T cell receptor beta chains below was sequenced from the same sample in a study of T cell responses to AZD1222 COVID-19 vaccine. Measured with immunoSEQ multiplex PCR; TCRdb has only the in-frame clones, and not every one. This table has 95,000 to 110,000 clones, approximately 88% appearing once. The input for sequencing was peripheral blood, taken on day 0 of AZD1222 vaccination. These receptors were obtained from an adult in good health.

The V gene is TRBV4-3, the J gene TRBJ1-6; D ambiguous. This CDR3 spans 13 amino acids. Germline V CDR1 and CDR2: LGHNA, YSLEER. V shed 0 bases and J shed 7 bases, with 4 bases lying between them. The CDR3 is CASSQDRNSPLHF. CDR3 sequence (DNA): TGCGCCAGCAGCCAAGACAGGAATTCACCCCTCCACTTT.

The V and J genes are TRBV6-6 and TRBJ1-6; weak D call: TRBD1 (5 bases). CDR3 length: 16 residues. Germline-derived CDR1 and CDR2 are MNHNY and SVGAGI (reference sequence). V lost 5 bases and J 8 bases, leaving 19 bases between the germline ends. CDR3 in amino acids: CASSRISGTHHSPLHF. The CDR3 DNA follows: TGTGCCAGCAGTCGAATTTCCGGGACCCACCATTCACCCCTCCACTTT.

For this clone: Other DNA sequences in this sample translate to the same CDR3. This chain connects TRBV6-5 to TRBJ2-2, with D unclear. V dropped 2 bases and J dropped 5 bases, with 3 bases sitting between them. Germline V CDR1 and CDR2: MNHEY, SVGAGI. CDR3 length: 12 amino acids. The CDR3 DNA reads TGTGCCAGCAGTTACACAACCGGGGAGCTGTTTTTT. It specifies CASSYTTGELFF.

Remarks on this clone: Other DNA sequences of this sample code for an identical CDR3. CDR3 nucleotides: TGTGCCAGCAGCGTAGAGGGTAATTCACCCCTCCACTTT. It specifies CASSVEGNSPLHF. The chain joins TRBV9 to TRBJ1-6; unclear D gene. The V end lost 0 bases, the J end lost 6 bases, and 4 bases lay between the germline ends. Germline CDR1 reads SGDLS; CDR2 reads YYNGEE. The CDR3 sequence is 13 residues long.

The rearrangement joins TRBV4-2 to TRBJ1-1; 8 nucleotides agree with TRBD1. The germline CDR1 and CDR2 sequences are LGHNA and YNFKEQ. The CDR3 runs to 15 residues. The junction had 3 bases not matched to a gene; V was cut back by 1 base and J by 2 bases. The CDR3 spells CASSQVDRVNTEAFF. CDR3 nucleotides: TGTGCCAGCAGCCAAGTGGACAGGGTCAACACTGAAGCTTTCTTT.

The chain is built from TRBV5-1 and TRBJ2-5, with 7 nucleotides matching TRBD1. V lost 4 bases, J lost 1 base, and 4 bases stayed unmatched. Germline CDR1 reads SGHRS; CDR2 reads YFSETQ. The CDR3 has 14 residues. The CDR3 DNA follows: TGCGCCAGCAGCCCCCGGGACAGCCAAGAGACCCAGTACTTC. As protein: CASSPRDSQETQYF. The full variable domain, in which reference TRBV5-1 and TRBJ2-5 provide the parts outside the CDR3, is KAGVTQTPRYLIKTRGQQVTLSCSPISGHRSVSWYQQTPGQGLQFLFEYFSETQRNKGNFPGRFSGRQFSNSRSEMNVSTLELGDSALYLCASSPRDSQETQYFGPGTRLLVL.